This TCR beta chain was recorded in a study of vaccination effects on CD4 cells after COVID-19. Across the whole study: A couple of convalescent patients gave samples 16 days and one week before vaccination. Findings and caveats of the study: Long after vaccination, the clones induced by infection and by vaccine shrank markedly in size.

This clone was seen once. Its antigen is not known. Using immunoSEQ multiplex PCR, the repertoire was profiled, and TCRdb retains in-frame clones only, with some absent. This sample has roughly 35,000 clones, with about 78% found just once. The CDR3 loop spans 16 amino acids. V was shortened by 2 bases and J by 0 bases, with 10 bases between the two germline ends. Germline V gene sequence: CDR1 KGHSH, CDR2 LQKENI. Before sequencing took place, the ViraFEST assay used viral peptide pools to expand antigen-specific CD4+ T cells. Having been cultured for approximately ten days, the cells underwent CD4+ T cell isolation. A PCR test confirmed that the person had SARS-CoV-2 infection between March and December 2020. Cultivation was performed at 1.5 million to 2.5 million PBMC per well with approximately 10 IU/ml IL-2 and 9.5 to 10 ug/ml peptides added. Cultures received IL-2 medium that replaced half the medium on days 3 and 7.

The specimen was CD4+ T cells from PBMCs cultured with HCoV-NL63 spike peptides, collected before COVID-19 vaccination. The J gene is TRBJ2-2, the V gene TRBV18; perhaps TRBD2 as D (5 bases). This clonotype originated in a human donor who had a prior SARS-CoV-2 infection. The CDR3 bases are TGTGCCAGCTCACCATGGGAGACCGCGAACACCGGGGAGCTGTTTTTT. Protein sequence: CASSPWETANTGELFF.